This T cell receptor beta chain was recorded in a study of T cell repertoires and HLA-DP antigens. Across the whole study: Pre-culture CD4+ samples used 1,200 ng DNA versus 200 to 250 ng for CD137+CD4+ sorts.

CD4+ T cells were isolated untouched, approximately 98% pure. Profiling relied on immunoSEQ multiplex PCR, and the TCRdb table lists in-frame clones only, not all of them. Of approximately 73,000 clones in the sample, around 80% were seen once. In the case of this clone: The target antigen is unknown.

The TCR comes from a man aged 55 to 70 in good health and CMV-seronegative. Specimen: CD4+ T cells from PBMCs.

The CDR3 sequence is CASSPRQGHQPQHF. The CDR3, as DNA: TGTGCCAGCAGCCCTCGACAGGGCCATCAGCCCCAGCATTTT. The rearrangement joins TRBV16 to TRBJ1-5; TRBD1 agrees at 7 bases. The CDR3 extends over 14 amino acids. The V gene end was trimmed by 4 bases and the J gene end by 5 bases; junction bases not matched to a gene: 5. Germline V CDR1 and CDR2: KGHSY, FQNENV.